This TCR beta chain emerged from a study of blood T cell repertoires in COVID-19. Generated by immunoSEQ multiplex PCR, the TCRdb table keeps only in-frame clones and is missing some. This repertoire shows about 41,000 clones, nearly 90% found once; its top ten account for about 4%. This clone was counted a few times. The sequenced sample consisted of peripheral blood. The TCR was taken from a man aged 55 to 70 with acute or convalescent COVID-19.

DNA of the CDR3: TGTGCCAGCTCACAGGGACAGGGGGCTCGAAGTGAGCAGTTCTTC. This codes for CASSQGQGARSEQFF. The chain is built from TRBV18 and TRBJ2-1; 12 bases align to TRBD1. CDR1 and CDR2 from the germline V gene are KGHSH and LQKENI. The trim removed 4 bases at V and 9 bases at J, leaving 7 bases unmatched. The CDR3 is made up of 15 amino acids.